The rows below give T cell receptor beta chains drawn from one sample of a study of blood T cell repertoires in COVID-19. Assay: immunoSEQ multiplex PCR; the TCRdb copy retains only in-frame clones and omits some. The sample has 300,000 or so clones; more than 75% are singletons. Sequenced: PBMCs or T cells enriched from blood (not recorded which). These receptors were obtained from a woman in her thirties who had recovered from COVID-19. Each CDR3 is given with its conserved first and last residue. The D gene is left open where the match is weak. The size field is filled for only some rows; it gives once, few, many or a size class.

J gene	clone size	D gene	V gene	CDR3 DNA	CDR3 protein
TRBJ2-7	NA	TRBD2	TRBV5-1	TGCGCCAGCAGCTTGGCCACTAGCGGGGGTCTAGGACAGTACTTC	CASSLATSGGLGQYF
TRBJ1-2	NA	TRBD1	TRBV11-2	TGTGCCAGCAGCCCGGGACAGGGGAACTATGGCTACACCTTC	CASSPGQGNYGYTF
TRBJ1-6	NA	TRBD1	TRBV2	TGTGCCAGCAGCGAAAGGGGGACAGGGAGGGTTTCACCCCTCCACTTT	CASSERGTGRVSPLHF
TRBJ1-6	NA	TRBD1	TRBV28	TGTGCCAGCAGGGACAGGGGGGTTTCACCCCTCCACTTT	CASRDRGVSPLHF
TRBJ1-5	NA	NA	TRBV5-8	TGTGCCAGCAGCTTGGGAAGCGGTGGCAATCAGCCCCAGCATTTT	CASSLGSGGNQPQHF
TRBJ1-2	NA	NA	TRBV28	TGTGCCAGCAGTCCCTATCAGGGTCCAAACTATGGCTACACCTTC	CASSPYQGPNYGYTF
TRBJ1-6	NA	TRBD1	TRBV7-9	TGTGCCAGCAGCTTACAGTGGGACAGGGGAGGCTCACCCCTCCACTTT	CASSLQWDRGGSPLHF
TRBJ1-5	NA	TRBD1	TRBV7-8	TGTGCCAGCAGCTTAGCCCTAGGACAGGGCGTTCAGCCCCAGCATTTT	CASSLALGQGVQPQHF
TRBJ1-2	NA	TRBD1	TRBV6-5	TGTGCCAGCAGTCCCTTGGACAGGGCGGGCTACACCTTC	CASSPLDRAGYTF
TRBJ2-7	NA	TRBD2	TRBV12-5	TGTGCTAGTGGCAACGCCGGGACTAGCGGGGAGCAGTACTTC	CASGNAGTSGEQYF
TRBJ1-6	NA	TRBD1	TRBV30	TGTGCCTGGAGTGTCGGGCAGGGGGCGAGGTCCTATAATTCACCCCTCCACTTT	CAWSVGQGARSYNSPLHF
TRBJ2-2	NA	NA	TRBV2	TGTGCCAGCAGTGAAGCGCTCTCGAGCGGGGAGCTGTTTTTT	CASSEALSSGELFF
TRBJ2-4	few	TRBD1	TRBV19	TGTGCCAGTAGTATAGTCTCAGTGGGACAGATAAAAAACATTCAGTACTTC	CASSIVSVGQIKNIQYF
TRBJ1-2	few	NA	TRBV30	TGTGCCTGGAGTGTACTAGGGAACTATGGCTACACCTTC	CAWSVLGNYGYTF
TRBJ1-5	NA	NA	TRBV30	TGTGCCTGGAGTGTATTGGACGGGAGCGATCAGCCCCAGCATTTT	CAWSVLDGSDQPQHF
TRBJ2-4	NA	NA	TRBV5-1	TGCGCCAGCAGCGGAGGGACAGCTGAAAACATTCAGTACTTC	CASSGGTAENIQYF
TRBJ1-1	NA	NA	TRBV5-1	TGCGCCAGCAGTACAGGACAGAACACTGAAGCTTTCTTT	CASSTGQNTEAFF
TRBJ1-4	NA	NA	TRBV5-1	TGCGCCAGCAGCTTGGATCTACTGACAGAAAAACTGTTTTTT	CASSLDLLTEKLFF
TRBJ2-7	NA	NA	TRBV7-6	TGTGCCAGCAGCCCGGGACTCATTTCCTACGAGCAGTACTTC	CASSPGLISYEQYF
TRBJ1-3	NA	NA	TRBV2	TGTGCCAGCACCCCACAGCGGGCTTCAAGAAACACCATATATTTT	CASTPQRASRNTIYF
TRBJ2-3	NA	NA	TRBV7-2	TGTGCCAGCAGCTTACAACAGGGGAGGACAGATACGCAGTATTTT	CASSLQQGRTDTQYF
TRBJ1-2	NA	NA	TRBV2	TGTGCCAGCAGTGACTCGCTGACAGGAGCTAACTATGGCTACACCTTC	CASSDSLTGANYGYTF
TRBJ2-1	NA	NA	TRBV9	TGTGCCAGCAGCGTAGCAGGGGGGCGATACAATGAGCAGTTCTTC	CASSVAGGRYNEQFF
TRBJ2-1	once	NA	TRBV18	TGTGCCAGCTCACCTACGGTCTACAATGAGCAGTTCTTC	CASSPTVYNEQFF
TRBJ1-6	once	NA	TRBV28	TGTGCCACCAACCACCGGGGGAGAGATTCACCCCTCCACTTT	CATNHRGRDSPLHF
TRBJ1-2	NA	TRBD1	TRBV7-8	TGTGCCAGCAGCTTAGGAAGGACAGGGTTCGATGGCTACACCTTC	CASSLGRTGFDGYTF
TRBJ1-5	NA	NA	TRBV28	TGTGCCAGCAGGATAGACAGGTCTGGTCAGCCCCAGCATTTT	CASRIDRSGQPQHF
TRBJ2-5	once	NA	TRBV4-1	TGCGCCAGCAGCCAAGAAGGTACGGGGAACCAAGAGACCCAGTACTTC	CASSQEGTGNQETQYF
TRBJ2-7	NA	NA	TRBV30	TGTGCCTGGAGTGTACCGAGGCTAGCTTCCTACGAGCAGTACTTC	CAWSVPRLASYEQYF
TRBJ2-7	NA	TRBD1	TRBV5-1	TGCGCCAGCAGCTCTCAGGGGGCTATGGGCTACGAGCAGTACTTC	CASSSQGAMGYEQYF
TRBJ1-2	NA	TRBD1	TRBV24-1	TGTGCCACCAGTGACCCTCTCGACAGGGGGCATGGCTACACCTTC	CATSDPLDRGHGYTF
TRBJ1-5	few	NA	TRBV3-1/TRBV3-2	TGTGCCAGCAGCCCCACAGGGAATAGCAATCAGCCCCAGCATTTT	CASSPTGNSNQPQHF
TRBJ2-7	NA	NA	TRBV21-1	TGTGCCAGCAGCCACGGACAGGTGAAGGCACCCTCCTACGAGCAGTACTTC	CASSHGQVKAPSYEQYF
TRBJ1-1	NA	NA	TRBV30	TGTGCCTGGGCCCGACAGGAGAACACTGAAGCTTTCTTT	CAWARQENTEAFF
TRBJ2-3	NA	TRBD2	TRBV6-2/TRBV6-3	TGTGCCAGCAGTTCCCCATGGTTGGTAGCGGGGGATACGCAGTATTTT	CASSSPWLVAGDTQYF
TRBJ2-7	NA	NA	TRBV3-1/TRBV3-2	TGTGCCAGCAGCCTTCCGGGCTCCTACGAGCAGTACTTC	CASSLPGSYEQYF
TRBJ1-4	NA	NA	TRBV24-1	TGTGCCACCAGTGATGGTCGTCCTGAGAATGAAAAACTGTTTTTT	CATSDGRPENEKLFF
TRBJ1-2	NA	NA	TRBV2	TGTGCCAGCAACAGAGGGGGGGGTAACTATGGCTACACCTTC	CASNRGGGNYGYTF
TRBJ2-5	NA	TRBD2	TRBV23-1	TGCGCCAGCAGTCAAGCAGCGGGGATTCAAGAGACCCAGTACTTC	CASSQAAGIQETQYF
TRBJ1-2	NA	NA	TRBV16	TGTGCCAGCAGCCAATCGGGGCGGGGAAATCGGAACTATGGCTACACCTTC	CASSQSGRGNRNYGYTF
TRBJ2-1	NA	TRBD2	TRBV7-2	TGTGCCAGCAGCCCGGGGGGATCCCTTTCCGAGCAGTTCTTC	CASSPGGSLSEQFF
TRBJ2-3	many	TRBD2	TRBV10-3	TGTGCCATCAGTGAAAGCACCGGGACTAGCGGGGGAACTAGCACAGATACGCAGTATTTT	CAISESTGTSGGTSTDTQYF
TRBJ2-3	NA	NA	TRBV7-2	TGTGCCAGCAGGGGGGCGTCCACAGATACGCAGTATTTT	CASRGASTDTQYF
TRBJ1-4	NA	NA	TRBV7-9	TGTGCCAGCAGCTTAGAGCAGGGTGGGAAACTGTTTTTT	CASSLEQGGKLFF
TRBJ1-1	once	NA	TRBV28	TGTGCCAGCAGTTTATTTGTCACAAGGACAGCAAACATGAACACTGAAGCTTTCTTT	CASSLFVTRTANMNTEAFF
TRBJ1-1	once	NA	TRBV10-3	TGTGCCATCAGTGATCATGCAGCGGGCCCGAACACTGAAGCTTTCTTT	CAISDHAAGPNTEAFF
TRBJ2-1	NA	NA	TRBV25-1	TGTGCCAGCAGTGATGCAGGGGCCCGCGCAGTTGAGCAGTTCTTC	CASSDAGARAVEQFF
TRBJ1-6	NA	NA	TRBV21-1	TGTGCCAGCAACCCCCCTGAAGGGGGCAGGAATTCACCCCTCCACTTT	CASNPPEGGRNSPLHF
TRBJ1-2	NA	NA	TRBV11-2	TGTGCCAGCAGCTATGACAGGACTAACTATGGCTACACCTTC	CASSYDRTNYGYTF
TRBJ1-4	NA	NA	TRBV28	TGTGCCCGGAAAAAACAGGCAACTAATGAAAAACTGTTTTTT	CARKKQATNEKLFF
TRBJ2-7	NA	TRBD2	TRBV3-1/TRBV3-2	TGTGCCAGCAGGACTAGCGGGCCCAGGGTGAAGCAGTACTTC	CASRTSGPRVKQYF
TRBJ2-7	NA	TRBD2	TRBV7-2	TGTGCCAGCAGCTTAGGTCCAGCGGGGAGCTCCTACGAGCAGTACTTC	CASSLGPAGSSYEQYF
TRBJ1-1	NA	TRBD1	TRBV14	TGTGCCAGCAGCCATTTACAGGGGAGTCTGGTGAACACTGAAGCTTTCTTT	CASSHLQGSLVNTEAFF
TRBJ2-1	NA	TRBD2	TRBV6-5	TGTGCCAGCAGTTACGCTAGCGGGGGGCTGTACAATGAGCAGTTCTTC	CASSYASGGLYNEQFF
TRBJ1-2	NA	NA	TRBV5-1	TGCGCCAGCAGCCACGGGACAAACTATGGCTACACCTTC	CASSHGTNYGYTF
TRBJ2-7	NA	NA	TRBV15	TGTGCCACCAGCAGGGGCCGGGGGACCGAGCAGTACTTC	CATSRGRGTEQYF
TRBJ1-2	NA	NA	TRBV6-5	TGTGCCAGCACCCGGGCGGGGGGCCCCTATGGCTACACCTTC	CASTRAGGPYGYTF
TRBJ1-3	NA	NA	TRBV3-1/TRBV3-2	TGTGCCAGCAGCCAAGACCTCCAGGGAGGAAACACCATATATTTT	CASSQDLQGGNTIYF